These 5 T cell receptor beta chains came from one sample sequenced in a study of blood T cell repertoires in COVID-19. Clones were read by immunoSEQ multiplex PCR, and TCRdb kept only the in-frame ones, dropping some. The sample has a few hundred thousand clones; around 91% are singletons. The sample comprised PBMCs or T cells enriched from blood (not recorded which). These receptors came from a young woman who had recovered from COVID-19.

V usage is TRBV6-1 and J usage is TRBJ2-3, with 8 bases lining up with TRBD2. There are 17 residues in the CDR3. J was trimmed by 2 bases and V by 4 bases; bases with no gene match: 11. Per the germline V gene, CDR1 is MNHNS and CDR2 is SASEGT. DNA for the CDR3: TGTGCCAGCAGTGCCTTAGCGGGGCCCTCCTCCACAGATACGCAGTATTTT. Translating gives CASSALAGPSSTDTQYF.

The chain employs TRBV18 and TRBJ1-2; possibly TRBD1 for D (6 bases). The germline V gene encodes CDR1 KGHSH and CDR2 LQKENI. The CDR3 length is 16 residues. With 0 bases removed from V and 4 bases from J, the gap between germline ends came to 15 bases. CDR3 sequence reads: CASSPPNWTARYGYTF. In DNA form, the CDR3 reads TGTGCCAGCTCACCACCGAATTGGACAGCACGCTATGGCTACACCTTC.

The rearrangement joins TRBV19 to TRBJ1-1; the D is unclear. There are 13 residues in the CDR3. V lost 3 bases and J lost 0, with 5 bases in between. The germline gives CDR1 LNHDA, CDR2 SQIVND (reference sequence). The CDR3 DNA is TGTGCCAGTAGTATGTTCATGAACACTGAAGCTTTCTTT. Translated, it gives CASSMFMNTEAFF. Supplemented by reference TRBV19 and TRBJ1-1, the full variable domain reads DGGITQSPKYLFRKEGQNVTLSCEQNLNHDAMYWYRQDPGQGLRLIYYSQIVNDFQKGDIAEGYSVSREKKESFPLTVTSAQKNPTAFYLCASSMFMNTEAFFGQGTRLTVV.

The J gene is TRBJ1-1, the V gene TRBV11-2; 11 bases map to TRBD1. J lost 1 base, V lost 8 bases, and 3 bases had no gene match. The germline V gene encodes CDR1 SGHAT and CDR2 FQNNGV. The CDR3 spans 14 residues. CDR3 DNA: TGTGCCAGCGGGGACAGGGGGACGAACACTGAAGCTTTCTTT. Translating it yields CASGDRGTNTEAFF.

This rearrangement joins TRBV7-9 to TRBJ1-6, with 7 bases identical to TRBD1. CDR3 length: 15 amino acids. Germline CDR1 reads SEHNR; CDR2 reads FQNEAQ (reference sequence). V lost 0 bases, J lost 7 bases, and 3 bases stayed unmatched. This chain's CDR3 is CASSLATGWNSPLHF. The CDR3 DNA reads as TGTGCCAGCAGCTTAGCGACAGGGTGGAATTCACCCCTCCACTTT.